This TCR beta chain stems from a study of cytomegalovirus exposure and HLA in healthy donors. Looking at the study overall: A subsequent analysis reported that the roughly 120 validation repertoires were produced on the same platform that had also been used for the roughly 670 first-cohort repertoires.

Study-wide findings and caveats: It was reported that the classifier diagnosed cytomegalovirus status with high specificity and sensitivity in both the original and validation cohorts. For most TCR sequences rarity was the rule, although some public TCRs occurred in many donors.

Separate from the roughly 700-subject first cohort was the roughly 120-subject validation cohort, to which the donors belonged. V gave up 5 bases and J gave up 7 bases; unmatched junction bases: 2. Germline CDR1 and CDR2: SEHNR and FQNEAQ (reference sequence). The CDR3 is 11 amino acids. The repertoire was sequenced with immunoSEQ multiplex PCR; TCRdb's copy has only in-frame clones and lacks some. Counted here are roughly 57,000 clones, 93% occurring once; the ten biggest clones make up under 2%. In the case of this clone: What it binds is unknown.

The V and J genes are TRBV7-9 and TRBJ2-7, with 7 bases fitting TRBD2. This clonotype was obtained from a woman under 30 in good health and CMV-seropositive. Sequenced: PBMCs. CDR3 amino acids: CASSGGVEQYF. The CDR3 nucleotides read TGTGCCAGCAGCGGGGGGGTGGAGCAGTACTTC. The full variable domain, with the rest looked up from reference TRBV7-9 and TRBJ2-7, is DTGVSQNPRHKITKRGQNVTFRCDPISEHNRLYWYRQTLGQGPEFLTYFQNEAQLEKSRLLSDRFSAERPKGSFSTLEIQRTEQGDSAMYLCASSGGVEQYFGPGTRLTVT.